This TCR beta chain was profiled in a study of cytomegalovirus exposure and HLA in healthy donors. With 4 bases clipped from V and 10 bases from J, the junction kept 11 bases outside the gene matches. Germline V gene data show CDR1 as MNHNS and CDR2 as SASEGT. This CDR3 spans 15 amino acids. The PCR made use of 60 Vbeta and 13 Jbeta primers. The table came from immunoSEQ multiplex PCR; TCRdb's copy has only in-frame clones and leaves some out. The sample shows about 170,000 clones, approximately 79% of them seen only once. Sequenced material: PBMCs. This clonotype originated in a male donor in good health and CMV-seronegative. J is TRBJ2-4 and V is TRBV6-1; 9 positions match TRBD1. CDR3 bases: TGTGCCAGCAGTGCGGGACAGGGAATGATATGGATTCAGTACTTC. It translates to CASSAGQGMIWIQYF.